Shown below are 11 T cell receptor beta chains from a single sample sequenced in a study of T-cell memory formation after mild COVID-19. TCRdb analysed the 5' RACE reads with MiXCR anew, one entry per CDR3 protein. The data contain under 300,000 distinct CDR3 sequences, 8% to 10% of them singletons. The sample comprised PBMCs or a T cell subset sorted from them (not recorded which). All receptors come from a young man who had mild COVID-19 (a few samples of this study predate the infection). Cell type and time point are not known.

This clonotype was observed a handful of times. The CDR3 spells CASTTPNRGRYGYTF. CDR3 coding DNA: TGTGCCAGCACCACCCCGAACAGGGGGCGATATGGCTACACCTTC. The chain recombines TRBV28 with TRBJ1-2; TRBD1 matches 9 bases. CDR1 is MDHEN and CDR2 is SYDVKM in the germline V gene. This CDR3 region has 15 residues. V shed 7 bases and J 5 bases; nucleotides not matched to a gene: 11.

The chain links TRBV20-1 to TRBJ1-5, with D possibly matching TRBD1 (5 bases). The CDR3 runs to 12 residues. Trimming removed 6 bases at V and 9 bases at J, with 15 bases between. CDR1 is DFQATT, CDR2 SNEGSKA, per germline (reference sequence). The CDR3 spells CSARLGGLPQHF. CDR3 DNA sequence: TGCAGTGCCAGACTTGGGGGACTGCCCCAGCATTTT.

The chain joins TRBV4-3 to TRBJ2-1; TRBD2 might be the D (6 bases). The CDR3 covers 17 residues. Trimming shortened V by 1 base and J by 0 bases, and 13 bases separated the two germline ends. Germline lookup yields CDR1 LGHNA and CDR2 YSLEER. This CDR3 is CASSQADAGSSYNEQFF. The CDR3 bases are TGCGCCAGCAGCCAAGCTGACGCGGGGAGCTCCTACAATGAGCAGTTCTTC.

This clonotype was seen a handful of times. CDR3 amino acids: CASSSPGIWIGGRATQYF. Written as DNA, the CDR3 is TGTGCCAGCAGTTCTCCTGGGATCTGGATCGGGGGTAGGGCGACCCAGTACTTC. The chain links TRBV28 to TRBJ2-5; possibly TRBD2 for D (6 bases). The V end lost 4 bases, the J end lost 7 bases, and 28 bases lay between the germline ends. The V gene's germline CDR1 is MDHEN and CDR2 SYDVKM. The CDR3 consists of 18 residues.

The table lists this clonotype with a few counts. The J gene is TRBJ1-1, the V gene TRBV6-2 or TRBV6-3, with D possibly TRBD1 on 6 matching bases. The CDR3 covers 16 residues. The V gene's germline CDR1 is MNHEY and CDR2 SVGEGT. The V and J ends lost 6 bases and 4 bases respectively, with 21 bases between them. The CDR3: CASSPRPRGASTEAFF. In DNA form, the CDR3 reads TGTGCCAGCAGCCCCCGGCCGCGGGGGGCGAGCACTGAAGCTTTCTTT.

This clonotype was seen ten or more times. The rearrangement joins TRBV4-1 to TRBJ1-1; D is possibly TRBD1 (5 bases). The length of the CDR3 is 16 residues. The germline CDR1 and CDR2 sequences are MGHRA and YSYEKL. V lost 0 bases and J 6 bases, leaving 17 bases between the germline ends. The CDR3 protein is CASSQELGGRGAEAFF. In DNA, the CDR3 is TGCGCCAGCAGCCAAGAGTTGGGAGGCCGGGGGGCTGAAGCTTTCTTT.

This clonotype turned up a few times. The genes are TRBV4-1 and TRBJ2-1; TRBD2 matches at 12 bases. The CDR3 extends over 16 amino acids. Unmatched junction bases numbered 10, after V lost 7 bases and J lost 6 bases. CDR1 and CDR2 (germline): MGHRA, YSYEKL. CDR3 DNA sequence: TGCGCCAGCAAGCGACTAGCGGGGGCTAATGGCAATGAGCAGTTCTTC. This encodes CASKRLAGANGNEQFF.

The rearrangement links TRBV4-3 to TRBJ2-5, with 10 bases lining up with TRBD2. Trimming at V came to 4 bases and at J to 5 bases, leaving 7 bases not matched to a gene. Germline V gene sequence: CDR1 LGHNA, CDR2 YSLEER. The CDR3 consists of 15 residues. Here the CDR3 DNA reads TGCGCCAGCAGCCTCGGGACTAGCGCTGGGGAGACCCAGTACTTC. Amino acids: CASSLGTSAGETQYF.

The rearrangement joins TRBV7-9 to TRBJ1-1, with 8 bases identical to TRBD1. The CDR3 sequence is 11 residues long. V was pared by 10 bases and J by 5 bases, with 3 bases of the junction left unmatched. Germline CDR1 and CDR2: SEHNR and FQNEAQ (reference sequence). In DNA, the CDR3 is TGTGCCACAACAGGGGGAACTGAAGCTTTCTTT. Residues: CATTGGTEAFF.

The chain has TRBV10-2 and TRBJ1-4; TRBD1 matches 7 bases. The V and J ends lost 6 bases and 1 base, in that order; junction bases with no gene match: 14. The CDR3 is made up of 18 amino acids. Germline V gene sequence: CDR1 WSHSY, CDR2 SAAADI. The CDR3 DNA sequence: TGCGCCAGCAGGCCGACAGGGTCTCGGTCTGGAACTAATGAAAAACTGTTTTTT. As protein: CASRPTGSRSGTNEKLFF.

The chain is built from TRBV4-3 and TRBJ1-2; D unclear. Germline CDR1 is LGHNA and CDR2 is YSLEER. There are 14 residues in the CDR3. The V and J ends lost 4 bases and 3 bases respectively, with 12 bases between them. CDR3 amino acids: CASSPSRGDYGYTF. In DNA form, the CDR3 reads TGCGCCAGCAGCCCTAGCCGCGGGGACTATGGCTACACCTTC.